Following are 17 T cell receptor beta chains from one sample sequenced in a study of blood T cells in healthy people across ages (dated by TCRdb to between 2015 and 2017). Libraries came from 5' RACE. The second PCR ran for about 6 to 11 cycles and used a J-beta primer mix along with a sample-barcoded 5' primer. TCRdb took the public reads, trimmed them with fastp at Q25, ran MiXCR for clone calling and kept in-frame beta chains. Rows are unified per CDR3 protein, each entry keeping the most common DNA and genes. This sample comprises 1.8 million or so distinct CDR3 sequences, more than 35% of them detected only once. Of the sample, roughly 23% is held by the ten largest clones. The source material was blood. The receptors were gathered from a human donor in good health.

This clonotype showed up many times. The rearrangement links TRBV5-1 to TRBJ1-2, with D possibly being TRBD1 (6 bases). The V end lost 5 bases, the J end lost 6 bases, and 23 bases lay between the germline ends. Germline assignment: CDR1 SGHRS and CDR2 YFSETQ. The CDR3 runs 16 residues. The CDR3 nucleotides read TGCGCCAGCAGTGCCGGGGGGCTTCCCGGGGTTGATGGCTACACCTTC. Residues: CASSAGGLPGVDGYTF.

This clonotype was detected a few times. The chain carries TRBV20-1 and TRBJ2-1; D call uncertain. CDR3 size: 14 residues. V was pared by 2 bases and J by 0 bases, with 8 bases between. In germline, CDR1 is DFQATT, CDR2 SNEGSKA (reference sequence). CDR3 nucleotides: TGCAGTGCTAGAAATCCTAGCTCCTACAATGAGCAGTTCTTC. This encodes CSARNPSSYNEQFF.

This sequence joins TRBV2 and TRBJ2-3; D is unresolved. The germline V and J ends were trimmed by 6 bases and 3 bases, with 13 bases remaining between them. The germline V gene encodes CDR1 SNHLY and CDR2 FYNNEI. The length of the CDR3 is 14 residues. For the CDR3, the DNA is TGTGCCAGCAGCGATCGTGGACGAACAGATACGCAGTATTTT. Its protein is CASSDRGRTDTQYF.

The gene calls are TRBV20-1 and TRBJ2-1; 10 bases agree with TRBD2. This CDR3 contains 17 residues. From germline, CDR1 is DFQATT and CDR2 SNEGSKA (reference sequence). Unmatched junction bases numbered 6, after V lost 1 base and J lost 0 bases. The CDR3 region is CSARGLAGPISYNEQFF. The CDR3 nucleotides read TGCAGTGCTAGAGGACTAGCGGGTCCTATCTCCTACAATGAGCAGTTCTTC.

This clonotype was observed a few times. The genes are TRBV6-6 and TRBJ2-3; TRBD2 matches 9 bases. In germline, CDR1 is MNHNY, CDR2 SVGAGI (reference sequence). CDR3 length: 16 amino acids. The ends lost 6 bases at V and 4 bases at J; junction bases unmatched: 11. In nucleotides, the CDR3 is TGTGCCAGCAGCCCCCGAGCGGGGGGAAATTCAGATACGCAGTATTTT. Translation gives CASSPRAGGNSDTQYF.

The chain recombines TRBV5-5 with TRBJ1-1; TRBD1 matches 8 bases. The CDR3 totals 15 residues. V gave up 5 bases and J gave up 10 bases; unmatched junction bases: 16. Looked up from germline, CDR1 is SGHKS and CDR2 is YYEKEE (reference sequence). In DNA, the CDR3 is TGTGCCAGCAGTCCGGGCCTAGGACAGGGTTTATTAGCTTTCTTT. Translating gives CASSPGLGQGLLAFF. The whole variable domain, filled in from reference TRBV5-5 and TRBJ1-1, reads DAGVTQSPTHLIKTRGQQVTLRCSPISGHKSVSWYQQVLGQGPQFIFQYYEKEERGRGNFPDRFSARQFPNYSSELNVNALLLGDSALYLCASSPGLGQGLLAFFGQGTRLTVV.

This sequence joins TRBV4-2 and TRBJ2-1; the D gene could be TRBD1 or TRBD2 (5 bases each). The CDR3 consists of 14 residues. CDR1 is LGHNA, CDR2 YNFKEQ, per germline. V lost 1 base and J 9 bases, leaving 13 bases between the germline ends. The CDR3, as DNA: TGTGCCAGCAGCCAAGCGGCCACGAGGGGTGAGCAGTTCTTC. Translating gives CASSQAATRGEQFF.

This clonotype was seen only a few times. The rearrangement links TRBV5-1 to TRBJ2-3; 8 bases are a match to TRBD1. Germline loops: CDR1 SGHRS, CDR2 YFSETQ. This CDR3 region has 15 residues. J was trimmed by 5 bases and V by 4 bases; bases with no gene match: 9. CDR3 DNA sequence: TGCGCCAGCAGCCCCGACAGGGGCGTTCTAGATACGCAGTATTTT. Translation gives CASSPDRGVLDTQYF.

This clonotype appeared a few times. The CDR3 coding sequence is TGTGCCAGCAGCCAAGGACAATTGAACACTGAAGCTTTCTTT. Amino acid sequence: CASSQGQLNTEAFF. V is TRBV4-2 and J is TRBJ1-1; D is unresolved. Trimming took off 1 base at V and 0 bases at J, with 6 bases between the two ends. The CDR3 spans 14 residues. Germline V gene lookup returns CDR1 LGHNA and CDR2 YNFKEQ.

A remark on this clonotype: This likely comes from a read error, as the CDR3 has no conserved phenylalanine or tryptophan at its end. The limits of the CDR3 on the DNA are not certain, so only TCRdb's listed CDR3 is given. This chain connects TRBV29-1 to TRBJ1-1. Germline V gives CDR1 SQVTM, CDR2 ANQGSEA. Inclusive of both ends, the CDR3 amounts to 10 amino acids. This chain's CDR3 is CSVVAFEAFS.

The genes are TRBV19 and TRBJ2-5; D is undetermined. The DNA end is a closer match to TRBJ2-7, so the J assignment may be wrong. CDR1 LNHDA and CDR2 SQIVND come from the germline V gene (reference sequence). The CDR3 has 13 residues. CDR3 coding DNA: TGTGCCAGTAGTTCTCAGGAAACCTACGAGCAGTACTTC. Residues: CASSSQETYEQYF.

CDR3 sequence reads: CASSPRGAEAFF. In DNA form, the CDR3 reads TGCGCCAGCAGCCCTCGAGGGGCTGAAGCTTTCTTT. The V gene is TRBV5-1, the J gene TRBJ1-1; D is possibly TRBD1 (5 bases). Germline V CDR1 and CDR2: SGHRS, YFSETQ. The CDR3 has 12 residues. Trimming stripped 4 bases from V and 6 bases from J, with 10 bases between.

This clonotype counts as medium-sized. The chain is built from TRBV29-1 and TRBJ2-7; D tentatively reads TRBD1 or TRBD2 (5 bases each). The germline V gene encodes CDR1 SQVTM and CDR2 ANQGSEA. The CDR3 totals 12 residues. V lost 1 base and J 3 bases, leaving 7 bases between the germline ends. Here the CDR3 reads CSVEGGNYEQYF. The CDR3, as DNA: TGCAGCGTTGAAGGGGGGAACTACGAGCAGTACTTC.

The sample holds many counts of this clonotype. The CDR3 here is CASSPFLTGNYGYTF. DNA of the CDR3: TGTGCCAGCAGTCCATTCTTAACAGGGAACTATGGCTACACCTTC. V gene TRBV7-2 combines with J gene TRBJ1-2, with a tentative D call TRBD1 (6 bases). The ends were cut back, 6 bases at V and 2 bases at J, with 16 bases in the middle. Germline CDR1 SGHTA, CDR2 FQGNSA. CDR3 length: 15 amino acids.

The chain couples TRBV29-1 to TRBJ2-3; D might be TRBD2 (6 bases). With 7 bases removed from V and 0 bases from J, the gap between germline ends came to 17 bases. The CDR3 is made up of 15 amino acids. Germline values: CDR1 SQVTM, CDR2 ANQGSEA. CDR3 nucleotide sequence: TGCAGCGCCCGAGACGGGACTTCTAGCACAGATACGCAGTATTTT. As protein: CSARDGTSSTDTQYF.

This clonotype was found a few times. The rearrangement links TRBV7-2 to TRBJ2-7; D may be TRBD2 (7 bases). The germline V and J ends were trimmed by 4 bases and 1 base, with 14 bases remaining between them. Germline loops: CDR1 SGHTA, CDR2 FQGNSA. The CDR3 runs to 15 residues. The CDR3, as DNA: TGTGCCAGCAGCTCCCGAGGGGGGGGGTCCTACGAGCAGTACTTC. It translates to CASSSRGGGSYEQYF.

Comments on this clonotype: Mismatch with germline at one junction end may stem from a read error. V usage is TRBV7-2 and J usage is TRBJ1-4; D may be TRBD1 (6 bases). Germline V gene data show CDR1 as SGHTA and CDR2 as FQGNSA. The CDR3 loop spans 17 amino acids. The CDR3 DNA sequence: TGTGCCAGCAGCTTAGGGGGGGCGGGGGACCAAAGGGAAAAACCGTTTTTT. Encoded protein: CASSLGGAGDQREKPFF.